The present entry profiles one TCR beta chain with its context. The antigen is unknown. Synthetic templates analogous to TCR were spiked into all PCRs individually. Measured with immunoSEQ multiplex PCR; TCRdb has only the in-frame clones, and not every one. The sample lists fewer than 65,000 clones; about 81% were seen once. The data derive from a study of PD-L1 blockade in urothelial cancer. The overall study: Between 0 and 3 prior chemotherapy regimens had been given to patients.

Time point defined: pretreatment peripheral blood. Patients presented with locally advanced or metastatic urothelial carcinoma. Whole-study results and caveats: Durable-benefit patients had greater expansion of tumor-associated blood clones at 3 weeks.

This CDR3 comprises 16 residues. The V gene end was trimmed by 4 bases and the J gene end by 4 bases; junction bases not matched to a gene: 5. The V gene's germline CDR1 is LGHNA and CDR2 YSLEER. The source of this sequence is a man between 65 and 80 years old with urothelial cancer. The input for sequencing was PBMCs, taken around atezolizumab (anti-PD-L1) treatment. V is TRBV4-3 and J is TRBJ2-2; TRBD2 aligns across 11 bases. The CDR3 is CASSPRTSGFTGELFF. In DNA, the CDR3 is TGCGCCAGCAGCCCTCGGACTAGCGGGTTCACCGGGGAGCTGTTTTTT.